What follows are 6 T cell receptor beta chains derived from one specimen sequenced in a study of T cell repertoires in cytomegalovirus infection. These receptors' targets are unknown. TCRdb re-derived calls from the reads in MiXCR, one entry per CDR3 protein. The table includes 900,000 to 950,000 distinct CDR3 sequences, more than 25% detected once. Here the sequenced sample was cultured CD8+ T cells from PBMCs, taken from culture after CMV antigen stimulation. The origin of the receptors is a human donor in good health (CMV status not recorded). Some clones in this sample may be carry-over from other donors' samples.

This clonotype has just a few counts. The rearrangement uses TRBV7-6 and TRBJ1-1, with D uncertain. V lost 5 bases and J 11 bases, leaving 15 bases between the germline ends. Germline V gives CDR1 SGHVS, CDR2 FNYEAQ. The CDR3 contains 12 residues. CDR3 nucleotides: TGTGCCAGCAGCGATAGGAGCGCGGGGGCTTTCTTT. This translates into CASSDRSAGAFF.

V usage is TRBV14 and J usage is TRBJ2-5; D ambiguous. V lost 1 base and J lost 0, with 9 bases in between. Germline values: CDR1 SGHDN, CDR2 FVKESK. CDR3 length equals 15 residues. The CDR3 here is CASSQGVRYQETQYF. DNA for the CDR3: TGTGCCAGCAGCCAAGGTGTGAGGTACCAAGAGACCCAGTACTTC.

A note on this clonotype: At one boundary the junction diverges from the germline segment, which might be a read error. The J gene is TRBJ2-1, the V gene TRBV5-3, with TRBD2 as a possible D gene (6 bases). TRBV5-3 is noted as an ORF with a role that remains uncertain. This CDR3 comprises 14 residues. As DNA, the CDR3 is TGTGCCAGCAGCTTTGGGGGAGCGGGTGTTGAGCAGTTCTTC. Translated: CASSFGGAGVEQFF.

The chain has TRBV12-3 or TRBV12-4 and TRBJ1-2; D is unresolved. The CDR3 loop spans 17 amino acids. Trimming removed 3 bases at V and 0 bases at J, with 17 bases between. The CDR3 nucleotides are TGTGCCAGCAGTTTTGTGGGTATGGACGGAGCTAACTATGGCTACACCTTC. Amino acids: CASSFVGMDGANYGYTF.

The chain employs TRBV6-1 and TRBJ1-2; no clear D. Trimming cost V 5 bases and J 1 base, with 11 bases left between them. The length of the CDR3 is 14 residues. CDR1 and CDR2 (germline): MNHNS, SASEGT. The CDR3 loop is CASSYQRYNYGYTF. The CDR3 nucleotides read TGTGCCAGCAGTTACCAGAGGTATAACTATGGCTACACCTTC.

The rearrangement uses TRBV7-6 and TRBJ2-4; 15 bases align to TRBD2. The CDR3 sequence is 17 residues long. V was pared by 5 bases and J by 4 bases, with 6 bases of the junction left unmatched. The V gene's germline CDR1 is SGHVS and CDR2 FNYEAQ. The chain's CDR3 is CASSPGLAGGLKNIQYF. The CDR3 DNA follows: TGTGCCAGCAGCCCGGGACTAGCGGGGGGACTTAAAAACATTCAGTACTTC.